This TCR beta chain was identified in a study of T-cell reconstitution after alpha-beta-depleted transplantation in children. This clonotype was recorded at least ten times. For TCRbeta, the library was prepared with unique molecular identifiers. TCRdb recomputed calls from the PCR reads with MiXCR, one row per CDR3 protein. The repertoire holds around 380,000 distinct CDR3 sequences, with roughly 10% as singletons. The V segment lost 3 bases and the J segment 2 bases; nucleotides outside the gene matches: 7. CDR1 and CDR2 from the germline V gene are SGHTA and FQGNSA. CDR3 length: 16 amino acids. The sequencing used PBMCs from the stem cell graft donor, collected from the stem cell graft. The V and J genes are TRBV7-2 and TRBJ2-1; 7 bases align to TRBD2. The sequence derives from a human donor who donated a stem cell graft to a child with acute myeloid leukemia. CDR3 DNA sequence: TGTGCCAGCAGCTTCGAAGGGACTAATCCCTACAATGAGCAGTTCTTC. Translated, it gives CASSFEGTNPYNEQFF.